Below are 21 T cell receptor beta chains sequenced from a single sample in a study of blood T cell repertoires in COVID-19. The protocol was immunoSEQ multiplex PCR, while the TCRdb copy is restricted to in-frame clones and leaves out a portion. The data contain about 180,000 clones, about 84% of them singletons. The sequencing input was peripheral blood. These TCRs come from a person aged 65-85 years with COVID-19, enrolled during active disease.

This chain connects TRBV6-5 to TRBJ2-3, with 7 bases matching TRBD1. CDR1 MNHEY and CDR2 SVGAGI come from the germline V gene. The CDR3 spans 14 residues. The ends lost 7 bases at V and 4 bases at J; junction bases unmatched: 8. CDR3 nucleotides: TGTGCCAGCACCCAACAGGGGATGTCAGATACGCAGTATTTT. Amino acid sequence: CASTQQGMSDTQYF.

The chain combines TRBV12-3 or TRBV12-4 with TRBJ1-4, with D uncertain. V dropped 6 bases and J dropped 7 bases, with 12 bases sitting between them. CDR3 length: 13 amino acids. CDR3 coding DNA: TGTGCCAGCAGGCAGGTGGGCGTTGAAAAACTGTTTTTT. It translates to CASRQVGVEKLFF.

The chain uses TRBV5-8 and TRBJ1-2; 9 bases are a match to TRBD1. This CDR3 has 19 residues. Germline V gives CDR1 SGHTS, CDR2 YDEGEE. J lost 2 bases, V lost 2 bases, and 16 bases had no gene match. The CDR3 here is CASSFGTGLWQLGNYGYTF. CDR3 nucleotide sequence: TGTGCCAGCAGCTTTGGGACAGGGCTTTGGCAACTTGGAAACTATGGCTACACCTTC. Combining the CDR3 with reference TRBV5-8 and TRBJ1-2 gives the whole variable domain EAGVTQSPTHLIKTRGQQATLRCSPISGHTSVYWYQQALGLGLQFLLWYDEGEERNRGNFPPRFSGRQFPNYSSELNVNALELEDSALYLCASSFGTGLWQLGNYGYTFGSGTRLTVV.

This chain connects TRBV7-3 to TRBJ2-2; weak D call: TRBD2 (5 bases). The V gene's germline CDR1 is SGHTA and CDR2 FQGTGA. Trimming removed 1 base from V and 4 bases from J, with 13 bases in between. This CDR3 comprises 16 residues. The CDR3, as DNA: TGTGCCAGCAGCTTAAATCGGGGTTCGGGCACCGGGGAGCTGTTTTTT. Protein sequence: CASSLNRGSGTGELFF.

V gene TRBV21-1 combines with J gene TRBJ1-1. TRBV21-1 is given as a pseudogene. CDR3 length: 15 amino acids. The CDR3: CASSKGSRGLTEAFF. The CDR3 DNA reads as TGTGCCAGCAGCAAGGGAAGTAGAGGGCTTACTGAAGCTTTCTTT.

Here the CDR3 reads CASSLLPGGYELFF. In nucleotides, the CDR3 is TGCGCCAGCAGCCTCCTACCTGGGGGGTACGAACTGTTTTTT. The chain has TRBV4-1 and TRBJ1-4; maybe TRBD1 (5 bases). This CDR3 region has 14 residues. The ends were cut back, 4 bases at V and 12 bases at J, with 18 bases in the middle. Germline V gives CDR1 MGHRA, CDR2 YSYEKL.

V is TRBV28 and J is TRBJ2-7; D is unclear. V lost 6 bases and J 4 bases, leaving 10 bases between the germline ends. Germline V gene data show CDR1 as MDHEN and CDR2 as SYDVKM. This CDR3 comprises 12 residues. The CDR3, as DNA: TGTGCCAGCAGCCCGGTGTTTTACGAGCAGTACTTC. Translating it yields CASSPVFYEQYF.

This clone was recorded only once. The chain carries TRBV28 and TRBJ2-3; maybe TRBD2 (5 bases). Germline assignment: CDR1 MDHEN and CDR2 SYDVKM. Trimming shortened V by 5 bases and J by 4 bases, and 19 bases separated the two germline ends. The CDR3 loop spans 16 amino acids. The CDR3 DNA sequence: TGTGCCAGCAGTACGCGCGCGCGACTAAACCCAGATACGCAGTATTTT. Encoded protein: CASSTRARLNPDTQYF.

The genes are TRBV7-8 and TRBJ2-7; no clear D gene. The CDR3 spans 14 residues. Trimming shortened V by 7 bases and J by 3 bases, and 16 bases separated the two germline ends. Per the germline V gene, CDR1 is SGHVS and CDR2 is FQNEAQ. CDR3 region: CASTEIPSNYEQYF. CDR3 DNA: TGTGCCAGCACCGAGATCCCCTCAAACTACGAGCAGTACTTC.

The J gene is TRBJ2-2, the V gene TRBV6-4; TRBD2 agrees at 9 bases. CDR1 is MRHNA, CDR2 SNTAGT, per germline. The CDR3 length is 17 residues. Trimming removed 6 bases from V and 7 bases from J; junction bases left unmatched: 15. CDR3 nucleotide sequence: TGTGCCAGCAGCCCCTTTGCAGCGGGAGGACCAAGCGGGGAGCTGTTTTTT. Amino acids: CASSPFAAGGPSGELFF.

The chain carries TRBV29-1 and TRBJ2-7; TRBD1 aligns across 8 bases. V was clipped by 7 bases and J by 2 bases; unmatched bases: 4. The CDR3 contains 12 residues. CDR1 and CDR2 from the germline V gene are SQVTM and ANQGSEA. CDR3 residues: CSAKDRAYEQYF. The CDR3 DNA is TGCAGCGCCAAGGACAGGGCCTACGAGCAGTACTTC.

The chain employs TRBV30 and TRBJ2-5, with D perhaps matching TRBD2 (6 bases). The CDR3 totals 12 residues. Germline CDR1 is GTSNPN and CDR2 is SVGIG (reference sequence). The V gene lost 5 bases and the J gene lost 4 bases, with 11 bases spanning the gap. This chain's CDR3 is CAWGTLRETQYF. The CDR3 DNA follows: TGTGCCTGGGGGACTCTTCGAGAGACCCAGTACTTC.

There are a few counts of this clone. The CDR3 DNA sequence: TGTGCCAGCAGCGGGACAGGGCTCGGCGATGGCTACACCTTC. Its protein product is CASSGTGLGDGYTF. The rearrangement joins TRBV6-5 to TRBJ1-2; TRBD1 aligns across 9 bases. The junction had 8 bases not matched to a gene; V was cut back by 6 bases and J by 6 bases. From germline, CDR1 is MNHEY and CDR2 SVGAGI. This CDR3 has 14 amino acids.

The chain recombines TRBV12-5 with TRBJ2-3, with D uncertain. Trimming took 1 base from V and 0 from J, leaving 5 bases between them. CDR1 is LGHNT, CDR2 FRNRAP, per germline. There are 14 residues in the CDR3. CDR3 in DNA: TGTGCTAGTGGTTTGGGTACTAGCACAGATACGCAGTATTTT. Protein product: CASGLGTSTDTQYF.

The chain couples TRBV12-3 or TRBV12-4 to TRBJ1-1; D uncertain. The V and J ends lost 6 bases and 12 bases respectively, with 11 bases between them. The CDR3 runs 10 residues. CDR3 loop: CASRLGRTFF. DNA of the CDR3: TGTGCCAGCAGATTGGGGAGGACTTTCTTT.

CDR3 bases: TGTGCCAGCTATCTAATCGGAACTAGCGCCGGAATTCAGTACTTC. Translated: CASYLIGTSAGIQYF. The chain couples TRBV5-5 to TRBJ2-4; TRBD2 matches 7 bases. The CDR3 runs to 15 residues. V gave up 7 bases and J gave up 10 bases; unmatched junction bases: 17. Germline loops: CDR1 SGHKS, CDR2 YYEKEE (reference sequence).

This clone turned up a few times. This chain joins TRBV7-9 and TRBJ1-2; D remains ambiguous. Trimming left V 0 bases short and J 12 bases short, with 14 bases between. CDR3 length: 13 amino acids. Germline V gene lookup returns CDR1 SEHNR and CDR2 FQNEAQ (reference sequence). The CDR3 sequence is CASSLANTGGDTF. CDR3 nucleotides: TGTGCCAGCAGCTTAGCCAATACGGGAGGCGACACCTTC.

The rearrangement uses TRBV2 and TRBJ2-7, with 10 nucleotides matching TRBD2. V lost 3 bases, J lost 1 base, and 3 bases stayed unmatched. This CDR3 spans 15 amino acids. The germline V gene has CDR1 SNHLY and CDR2 FYNNEI. The CDR3 is CASSETTSGSYEQYF. DNA for the CDR3: TGTGCCAGCAGTGAGACGACTAGCGGGTCCTACGAGCAGTACTTC.

The V call is TRBV6-5, the J call TRBJ1-2; a possible D gene is TRBD1 (5 bases). This CDR3 comprises 14 residues. CDR1 is MNHEY and CDR2 is SVGAGI in the germline V gene. The CDR3 nucleotides are TGTTTTTGCTCGGCCGGGGGGTCGCTCTATGGCTACACCTTC. Translation: CFCSAGGSLYGYTF.

This rearrangement joins TRBV6-7 to TRBJ2-7; a weak D match, TRBD2 (5 bases). TRBV6-7 is an ORF, with its function uncertain. This CDR3 has 13 residues. V was trimmed by 5 bases and J by 3 bases, leaving 11 bases between them. The CDR3 sequence is CASSTRGSYEQYF. The CDR3 region has the DNA TGTGCCAGCAGTACTCGTGGGAGCTACGAGCAGTACTTC.

This chain joins TRBV11-2 and TRBJ1-4, with D possibly TRBD1 on 6 matching bases. The CDR3 covers 15 residues. Germline V gives CDR1 SGHAT, CDR2 FQNNGV. Trimming took 5 bases from V and 2 from J, leaving 12 bases between them. The CDR3 DNA reads as TGTGCCAGCAGCGGGAGGGGGGCGACTAATGAAAAACTGTTTTTT. It yields the protein CASSGRGATNEKLFF. Filled out from reference TRBV11-2 and TRBJ1-4, the complete variable domain reads EAGVAQSPRYKIIEKRQSVAFWCNPISGHATLYWYQQILGQGPKLLIQFQNNGVVDDSQLPKDRFSAERLKGVDSTLKIQPAKLEDSAVYLCASSGRGATNEKLFFGSGTQLSVL.